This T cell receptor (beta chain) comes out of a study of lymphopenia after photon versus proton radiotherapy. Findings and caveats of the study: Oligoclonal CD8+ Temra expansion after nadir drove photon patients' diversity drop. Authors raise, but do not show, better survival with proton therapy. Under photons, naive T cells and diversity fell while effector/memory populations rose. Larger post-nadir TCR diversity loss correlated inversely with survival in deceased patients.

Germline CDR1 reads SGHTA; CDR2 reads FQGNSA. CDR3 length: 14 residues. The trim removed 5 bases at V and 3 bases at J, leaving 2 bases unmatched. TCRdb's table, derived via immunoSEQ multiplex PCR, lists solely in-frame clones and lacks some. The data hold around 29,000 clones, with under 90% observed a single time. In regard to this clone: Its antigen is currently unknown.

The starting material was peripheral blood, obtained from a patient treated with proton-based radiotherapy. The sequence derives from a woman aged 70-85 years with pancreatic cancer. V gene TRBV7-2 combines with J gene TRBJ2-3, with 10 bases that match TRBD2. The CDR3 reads CASSEGLATDTQYF. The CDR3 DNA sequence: TGTGCCAGCAGCGAGGGACTAGCGACAGATACGCAGTATTTT.